One and the same sample provided the 27 T cell receptor beta chains below, sequenced in a study of T-cell memory formation after mild COVID-19. In TCRdb, the 5' RACE reads were re-called with MiXCR into one record per CDR3 protein. The sample lists fewer than 50,000 distinct CDR3 sequences, 9.5% occurring once. Sequences were obtained from PBMCs or a T cell subset sorted from them (not recorded which). The receptors originated from an adult woman who had mild COVID-19 (a few samples of this study predate the infection). Cell type and time point are not known.

This clonotype has just a few counts. The chain combines TRBV2 with TRBJ2-5; the D is unclear. This CDR3 spans 15 amino acids. V shed 3 bases and J shed 5 bases, with 16 bases lying between them. Germline V gene data show CDR1 as SNHLY and CDR2 as FYNNEI. Here the CDR3 DNA reads TGTGCCAGCAGTGATAAGGTTTTGGGAATGGAGACCCAGTACTTC. Translation gives CASSDKVLGMETQYF.

The chain combines TRBV12-3 or TRBV12-4 with TRBJ2-3, with 9 bases matching TRBD1. The CDR3 loop spans 15 amino acids. J lost 4 bases, V lost 5 bases, and 7 bases had no gene match. For the CDR3, the DNA is TGTGCCAGCAGTCTGACAGGGGGGGAGTCAGATACGCAGTATTTT. It specifies CASSLTGGESDTQYF.

In this sample, this clonotype turned up many times. The chain uses TRBV5-1 and TRBJ1-3, with D hard to call. Germline V lookup: CDR1 SGHRS, CDR2 YFSETQ. V was pared by 0 bases and J by 0 bases, with 7 bases between. CDR3 length equals 15 residues. CDR3 sequence (DNA): TGCGCCAGCAGCTTGGAAGGGAGCTCTGGAAACACCATATATTTT. Its protein is CASSLEGSSGNTIYF.

The rearrangement uses TRBV6-5 and TRBJ2-1; 11 bases are a match to TRBD2. There are 15 residues in the CDR3. Germline V CDR1 and CDR2: MNHEY, SVGAGI. J was trimmed by 8 bases and V by 4 bases; bases with no gene match: 7. The chain's CDR3 is CASSSGLAVLYEQFF. Here the CDR3 DNA reads TGTGCCAGCAGTTCGGGACTAGCGGTCTTGTATGAGCAGTTCTTC.

The V and J genes are TRBV7-6 and TRBJ2-2, with TRBD2 matching over 7 bases. The germline V gene has CDR1 SGHVS and CDR2 FNYEAQ. The CDR3 extends over 15 amino acids. Trimming removed 2 bases from V and 6 bases from J; junction bases left unmatched: 6. CDR3 sequence (DNA): TGTGCCAGCAGCTTACGACTAGCTAAGGCCGGGGAGCTGTTTTTT. This gives the protein CASSLRLAKAGELFF.

This clonotype has just a few counts. As DNA, the CDR3 is TGTGCCAGCAGCCAAGAGAACGGACAGGGCATGAGAGATGAGCAGTTCTTC. Its protein product is CASSQENGQGMRDEQFF. The V and J genes are TRBV3-1 and TRBJ2-1; 8 nucleotides align to TRBD1. Germline CDR1 and CDR2: LGHDT and YNNKEL (reference sequence). Trimming cost V 0 bases and J 8 bases; bases outside gene matches: 12. The length of the CDR3 is 17 residues.

This clonotype has just a few counts. The chain employs TRBV5-1 and TRBJ1-1, with TRBD1 identical over 10 bases. The junction had 4 bases not matched to a gene; V was cut back by 4 bases and J by 1 base. Germline loops: CDR1 SGHRS, CDR2 YFSETQ. The CDR3 consists of 15 residues. The CDR3 protein is CASSRQGARNTEAFF. The DNA for the CDR3 is TGCGCCAGCAGCCGACAGGGGGCGAGGAACACTGAAGCTTTCTTT.

This sequence joins TRBV18 and TRBJ1-1; D is undetermined. Germline CDR1 reads KGHSH; CDR2 reads LQKENI. V gave up 3 bases and J gave up 4 bases, with 12 bases separating them. The CDR3 sequence is 14 residues long. For the CDR3, the DNA is TGTGCCAGCTCACCCAAAAAACCTACCACTGAAGCTTTCTTT. Its protein product is CASSPKKPTTEAFF.

The rearrangement joins TRBV6-5 to TRBJ2-1; 8 nucleotides match TRBD1. J was trimmed by 1 base and V by 5 bases; bases with no gene match: 4. The CDR3 length is 15 residues. CDR1 is MNHEY, CDR2 SVGAGI, per germline. The chain's CDR3 is CASSGTGGSYNEQFF. CDR3 coding DNA: TGTGCCAGCAGTGGAACAGGGGGGTCCTACAATGAGCAGTTCTTC.

This clonotype was counted between two and nine times. The chain has TRBV7-9 and TRBJ1-1; D gene uncertain. The CDR3 is made up of 14 amino acids. Germline V gives CDR1 SEHNR, CDR2 FQNEAQ (reference sequence). The germline V and J ends were trimmed by 6 bases and 3 bases, with 14 bases remaining between them. For the CDR3, the DNA is TGTGCCAGCAGACCCAGGTCGGGCGACACTGAAGCTTTCTTT. Its translation: CASRPRSGDTEAFF.

The chain is built from TRBV12-3 or TRBV12-4 and TRBJ2-1; D call uncertain. There are 14 residues in the CDR3. Trimming took off 6 bases at V and 7 bases at J, with 16 bases between the two ends. CDR3 sequence reads: CASSEVMEGNEQFF. DNA of the CDR3: TGTGCCAGCAGCGAAGTAATGGAAGGAAATGAGCAGTTCTTC.

This clonotype was counted between two and nine times. This chain uses TRBV7-2 with TRBJ2-7, with TRBD2 matching 7 bases. The ends lost 4 bases at V and 6 bases at J; junction bases unmatched: 6. Germline-derived CDR1 and CDR2 are SGHTA and FQGNSA. The CDR3 consists of 13 residues. The CDR3 nucleotides read TGTGCCAGCAGCTCCGGCCGGGAGGCCGAGCAGTACTTC. It specifies CASSSGREAEQYF.

This clonotype was observed a few times. The gene calls are TRBV15 and TRBJ1-6; TRBD1 might be the D (6 bases). The CDR3 is 14 amino acids. Trimming cost V 4 bases and J 10 bases, with 14 bases left between them. Germline loops: CDR1 LNHNV, CDR2 YYDKDF (reference sequence). CDR3 coding DNA: TGTGCCACCAGCAACGAGGGGGGAGTGTCACCCCTCCACTTT. Encoded protein: CATSNEGGVSPLHF. The whole variable domain, remainder taken from reference TRBV15 and TRBJ1-6, is DAMVIQNPRYQVTQFGKPVTLSCSQTLNHNVMYWYQQKSSQAPKLLFHYYDKDFNNEADTPDNFQSRRPNTSFCFLDIRSPGLGDTAMYLCATSNEGGVSPLHFGNGTRLTVT.

This clonotype was counted many times. The rearrangement joins TRBV9 to TRBJ1-5, with 8 bases that match TRBD1. This CDR3 has 14 amino acids. With 3 bases clipped from V and 5 bases from J, the junction kept 4 bases outside the gene matches. CDR1 and CDR2 from the germline V gene are SGDLS and YYNGEE. In DNA, the CDR3 is TGTGCCAGCAGCGCCGGACAGGGTCATCAGCCCCAGCATTTT. Residues: CASSAGQGHQPQHF. Using reference TRBV9 and TRBJ1-5 for the parts outside the CDR3, the full variable domain is DSGVTQTPKHLITATGQRVTLRCSPRSGDLSVYWYQQSLDQGLQFLIQYYNGEERAKGNILERFSAQQFPDLHSELNLSSLELGDSALYFCASSAGQGHQPQHFGDGTRLSIL.

This clonotype has only a few counts. This rearrangement joins TRBV7-9 to TRBJ1-1; 7 bases are a match to TRBD1. V was clipped by 4 bases and J by 5 bases; unmatched bases: 16. The germline V gene has CDR1 SEHNR and CDR2 FQNEAQ (reference sequence). The CDR3 is 17 amino acids. Here the CDR3 reads CASSSGQVSAAGTEAFF. The CDR3 nucleotides read TGTGCCAGCAGCTCAGGACAGGTTAGTGCCGCAGGGACTGAAGCTTTCTTT. The entire variable domain, with the rest obtained from reference TRBV7-9 and TRBJ1-1, is as follows: DTGVSQNPRHKITKRGQNVTFRCDPISEHNRLYWYRQTLGQGPEFLTYFQNEAQLEKSRLLSDRFSAERPKGSFSTLEIQRTEQGDSAMYLCASSSGQVSAAGTEAFFGQGTRLTVV.

This clonotype was seen at least ten times. This sequence joins TRBV6-5 and TRBJ1-2; a possible D gene is TRBD1 (5 bases). Germline CDR1 reads MNHEY; CDR2 reads SVGAGI. The CDR3 sequence is 17 residues long. The germline V and J ends were trimmed by 0 bases and 6 bases, with 20 bases remaining between them. The CDR3 here is CASSYSRKVGASDGYTF. The CDR3 nucleotides read TGTGCCAGCAGTTACTCGAGAAAGGTCGGGGCAAGCGATGGCTACACCTTC.

The chain combines TRBV5-6 with TRBJ2-7; D perhaps matches TRBD1 (5 bases). The CDR3 is 12 amino acids. Trimming took off 4 bases at V and 2 bases at J, with 7 bases between the two ends. CDR1 SGHDT and CDR2 YYEEEE come from the germline V gene. CDR3 residues: CASSQQAYEQYF. The CDR3 DNA is TGTGCCAGCAGCCAACAGGCCTACGAGCAGTACTTC.

This clonotype was observed a handful of times. The V gene is TRBV19, the J gene TRBJ2-3, with D unresolved. V was clipped by 5 bases and J by 9 bases, with 12 bases between them. This CDR3 comprises 12 residues. The germline CDR1 and CDR2 sequences are LNHDA and SQIVND (reference sequence). The CDR3 here is CASSPARGTQYF. DNA of the CDR3: TGTGCCAGTAGTCCCGCTAGAGGCACGCAGTATTTT.

This clonotype was seen repeatedly, ten times or more. The V call is TRBV5-1, the J call TRBJ1-1; D is unresolved. Germline values: CDR1 SGHRS, CDR2 YFSETQ. Trimming removed 0 bases at V and 10 bases at J, with 13 bases between. This CDR3 region has 13 residues. The CDR3 spells CASSLALGSGAFF. CDR3 sequence (DNA): TGCGCCAGCAGCTTGGCTCTGGGCTCAGGAGCTTTCTTT.

The chain couples TRBV6-6 to TRBJ2-2, with 8 bases lining up with TRBD1. V dropped 6 bases and J dropped 7; count of bases not matched to a gene: 13. From germline, CDR1 is MNHNY and CDR2 SVGAGI (reference sequence). The CDR3 consists of 16 residues. This CDR3 reads CASSQLPGGASGELFF. The CDR3 nucleotides read TGTGCCAGCAGCCAACTCCCAGGGGGCGCGAGCGGGGAGCTGTTTTTT.

The chain employs TRBV11-2 and TRBJ1-2; D unclear. V was cut by 1 base and J by 0 bases, with 9 bases left in between. The length of the CDR3 is 15 residues. Looked up from germline, CDR1 is SGHAT and CDR2 is FQNNGV. The CDR3 nucleotides are TGTGCCAGCAGCTTAGGGGTAGCTACTAACTATGGCTACACCTTC. Translating gives CASSLGVATNYGYTF.

This chain links TRBV5-1 with TRBJ2-4, with D possibly called TRBD1 or TRBD2 (5 bases each). The germline V gene encodes CDR1 SGHRS and CDR2 YFSETQ. V was trimmed by 2 bases and J by 4 bases, leaving 19 bases between them. The CDR3 covers 17 residues. The CDR3 reads CASSLTGTDAPKNIQYF. CDR3 coding DNA: TGCGCCAGCAGCTTAACCGGGACCGATGCACCTAAAAACATTCAGTACTTC.

In this sample, this clonotype turned up many times. The J gene is TRBJ2-7, the V gene TRBV15; a possible D gene is TRBD1 (6 bases). The CDR3 consists of 15 residues. Trimming shortened V by 2 bases and J by 3 bases, and 14 bases separated the two germline ends. CDR1 is LNHNV, CDR2 YYDKDF, per germline (reference sequence). In DNA form, the CDR3 reads TGTGCCACCAGCAGATATACAGGGAAAGGCTACGAGCAGTACTTC. This encodes CATSRYTGKGYEQYF.

This clonotype was detected many times. V gene TRBV10-3 combines with J gene TRBJ2-7; 10 nucleotides line up with TRBD1. The germline V gene has CDR1 ENHRY and CDR2 SYGVKD. V lost 10 bases to trimming and J lost 7 bases; unmatched junction nucleotides: 10. This CDR3 is built from 13 residues. The CDR3 region has the DNA TGTGCCACCAGGGGGACAGGGGAGGGTGAGCAGTACTTC. This translates into CATRGTGEGEQYF.

At least ten counts were recorded for this clonotype. V and J are TRBV20-1 and TRBJ2-7, with TRBD2 identical over 7 bases. V was clipped by 6 bases and J by 6 bases; unmatched bases: 11. Germline V CDR1 and CDR2: DFQATT, SNEGSKA (reference sequence). This CDR3 is built from 13 residues. CDR3 region: CSANGLEWGEQYF. The CDR3, as DNA: TGCAGTGCAAACGGACTAGAATGGGGCGAGCAGTACTTC.

This clonotype was observed a handful of times. CDR3 sequence (DNA): TGTGCCAGCAGCTTTGGGGAGATAGGGACTGAAGCTTTCTTT. This codes for CASSFGEIGTEAFF. The rearrangement uses TRBV5-6 and TRBJ1-1; D unclear. CDR3 length: 14 residues. V was trimmed by 2 bases and J by 5 bases, leaving 13 bases between them. CDR1 is SGHDT and CDR2 is YYEEEE in the germline V gene.

This clonotype was seen a handful of times. V and J are TRBV9 and TRBJ2-1, with 9 bases fitting TRBD1. Trimming at V came to 4 bases and at J to 3 bases, leaving 5 bases not matched to a gene. The CDR3 totals 15 residues. Germline V gene sequence: CDR1 SGDLS, CDR2 YYNGEE. DNA of the CDR3: TGTGCCAGCAGCCCCCGACAGGGGGTCTACAATGAGCAGTTCTTC. Translation: CASSPRQGVYNEQFF. Drawing the rest from reference TRBV9 and TRBJ2-1, the complete variable domain is DSGVTQTPKHLITATGQRVTLRCSPRSGDLSVYWYQQSLDQGLQFLIQYYNGEERAKGNILERFSAQQFPDLHSELNLSSLELGDSALYFCASSPRQGVYNEQFFGPGTRLTVL.